The 22 T cell receptor beta chains listed next were all sequenced from one sample in a study of PD-1 blockade in classical Hodgkin lymphoma. Specified time point: cycle 4 day 1 (C4D1), after less than 7 weeks of nivolumab. All patients experienced relapse after autologous stem cell transplantation, and brentuximab vedotin exposure was variable. Profiled with immunoSEQ multiplex PCR; TCRdb holds only in-frame clones, not every one. This sample has over 15,000 clones, with about four fifths found just once. Sample: peripheral blood mononuclear cells (PBMCs), taken before the fourth cycle of nivolumab. These receptors came from a human donor with classical Hodgkin lymphoma.

J is TRBJ2-2 and V is TRBV5-1; either TRBD1 or TRBD2 may supply D (5 bases each). Trimming removed 2 bases at V and 4 bases at J, with 24 bases between. The CDR3 length is 19 residues. Looked up from germline, CDR1 is SGHRS and CDR2 is YFSETQ. The CDR3 nucleotides read TGCGCCAGCAGCTTTCCGGGACCTCCGCCTCGCCGGGGCACCGGGGAGCTGTTTTTT. Translated, it gives CASSFPGPPPRRGTGELFF.

This chain connects TRBV4-2 to TRBJ2-7, with D possibly being TRBD1 or TRBD2 (5 bases each). The CDR3 consists of 16 residues. V lost 0 bases and J lost 2, with 14 bases in between. Germline values: CDR1 LGHNA, CDR2 YNFKEQ. This chain's CDR3 is CASSQDRGRPPYEQYF. In DNA, the CDR3 is TGTGCCAGCAGCCAAGACCGGGGCAGGCCCCCCTACGAGCAGTACTTC.

The chain joins TRBV11-1 to TRBJ1-2; 8 bases map to TRBD1. Germline CDR1 is SGHAT and CDR2 is FQDESV (reference sequence). V shed 5 bases and J 6 bases; nucleotides not matched to a gene: 2. The length of the CDR3 is 12 residues. CDR3 nucleotides: TGTGCCAGCAGCCCGACAGGGGATGGCTACACCTTC. Translated: CASSPTGDGYTF.

This chain links TRBV7-8 with TRBJ1-6, with no clear D. CDR3 size: 14 residues. V was pared by 3 bases and J by 7 bases, with 10 bases between. Germline V CDR1 and CDR2: SGHVS, FQNEAQ. This CDR3 is CASSFITQNSPLHF. CDR3 coding DNA: TGTGCCAGCAGCTTCATTACGCAAAATTCACCCCTCCACTTT.

This chain connects TRBV5-1 to TRBJ2-7; D not certain. Germline values: CDR1 SGHRS, CDR2 YFSETQ. V was clipped by 4 bases and J by 0 bases, with 8 bases between them. The CDR3 extends over 13 amino acids. The CDR3 sequence: CASSMEPSYEQYF. CDR3 in DNA: TGCGCCAGCAGCATGGAACCCTCCTACGAGCAGTACTTC.

This chain links TRBV5-5 with TRBJ1-1; D unclear. Germline V gene data show CDR1 as SGHKS and CDR2 as YYEKEE (reference sequence). The V gene lost 0 bases and the J gene lost 1 base, with 7 bases spanning the gap. CDR3 size: 14 residues. CDR3 nucleotides: TGTGCCAGCAGCTTGGATTCCGGGAACACTGAAGCTTTCTTT. Its protein product is CASSLDSGNTEAFF.

This clone was detected only a few times. This same CDR3 is encoded by further DNA sequences in the sample. The rearrangement links TRBV11-2 to TRBJ1-5; the D is unclear. This CDR3 is built from 13 residues. The V end was cut by 1 base, the J end by 0 bases, with 1 base between. Per the germline V gene, CDR1 is SGHAT and CDR2 is FQNNGV. CDR3 loop: CASSLGSNQPQHF. CDR3 sequence (DNA): TGTGCCAGCAGCTTAGGTAGCAATCAGCCCCAGCATTTT.

This clone has a single count. The V call is TRBV6-1, the J call TRBJ1-1; no definite D call. CDR3 length: 15 residues. Germline assignment: CDR1 MNHNS and CDR2 SASEGT. This CDR3 is CAPVGPARKNTEAFF. The CDR3 nucleotides are TGTGCTCCGGTCGGGCCAGCCAGAAAGAACACTGAAGCTTTCTTT.

The rearrangement joins TRBV7-8 to TRBJ1-5; no firm D call. The V end was cut by 3 bases, the J end by 5 bases, with 8 bases between. Looked up from germline, CDR1 is SGHVS and CDR2 is FQNEAQ. This CDR3 has 13 amino acids. Here the CDR3 DNA reads TGTGCCAGCAGCTTTCGAGAAGATCAGCCCCAGCATTTT. Its protein is CASSFREDQPQHF.

Comment on this clone: The sample contains more than one DNA sequence encoding this CDR3. The chain employs TRBV5-1 and TRBJ2-5, with 11 bases lining up with TRBD2. The CDR3 contains 15 residues. CDR1 and CDR2 (germline): SGHRS, YFSETQ. The junction had 0 bases not matched to a gene; V was cut back by 1 base and J by 1 base. CDR3 sequence reads: CASSLTSGGQETQYF. CDR3 in DNA: TGCGCCAGCAGCTTGACTAGCGGGGGCCAAGAGACCCAGTACTTC.

The V call is TRBV28, the J call TRBJ2-1; tentatively, D is TRBD1 or TRBD2 (6 bases each). Trimming took 7 bases from V and 7 from J, leaving 14 bases between them. Germline CDR1 reads MDHEN; CDR2 reads SYDVKM. The CDR3 covers 13 residues. The CDR3 sequence: CASTQGGRNEQFF. The DNA for the CDR3 is TGTGCCAGCACACAGGGAGGAAGGAATGAGCAGTTCTTC.

This clone has only one observation. This chain links TRBV5-1 with TRBJ1-4; D is unresolved. This CDR3 is built from 14 residues. Deletions cut 0 bases from V and 8 bases from J, with 11 bases between. Germline V gene data show CDR1 as SGHRS and CDR2 as YFSETQ. In DNA form, the CDR3 reads TGCGCCAGCAGCTTGGCCGGGTTGGGCGAAAAACTGTTTTTT. Translated: CASSLAGLGEKLFF.

The gene calls are TRBV29-1 and TRBJ1-1; D is possibly TRBD1 (5 bases). CDR1 is SQVTM, CDR2 ANQGSEA, per germline. The CDR3 spans 12 residues. Trimming removed 4 bases at V and 1 base at J, with 7 bases between. The CDR3 nucleotides are TGCAGCGTTGTGGGGGGGAACACTGAAGCTTTCTTT. Encoded protein: CSVVGGNTEAFF.

V and J are TRBV5-1 and TRBJ2-2; D is unclear. The germline V gene has CDR1 SGHRS and CDR2 YFSETQ. The CDR3 covers 13 residues. V lost 7 bases and J 4 bases, leaving 11 bases between the germline ends. CDR3 DNA: TGCGCCAGCCAAATCACGGGCACCGGGGAGCTGTTTTTT. As protein: CASQITGTGELFF.

The chain recombines TRBV18 with TRBJ1-6; D is perhaps TRBD1 (5 bases). The CDR3 consists of 15 residues. Germline V gene lookup returns CDR1 KGHSH and CDR2 LQKENI. V was shortened by 3 bases and J by 7 bases, with 13 bases between the two germline ends. Here the CDR3 DNA reads TGTGCCAGCTCACCTGGGGGGTCCTTAAATTCACCCCTCCACTTT. Translating it yields CASSPGGSLNSPLHF.

The chain has TRBV7-8 and TRBJ1-3, with D unresolved. Germline assignment: CDR1 SGHVS and CDR2 FQNEAQ. V was cut by 0 bases and J by 0 bases, with 6 bases left in between. The CDR3 is 15 amino acids. The CDR3 here is CASSLAGSSGNTIYF. The DNA for the CDR3 is TGTGCCAGCAGCTTAGCGGGGAGCTCTGGAAACACCATATATTTT.

In DNA form, the CDR3 reads TGTGCCAGCAGTTTATCGGGGACTAGCCTAAACGAGCAGTACTTC. Its translation is CASSLSGTSLNEQYF. The gene calls are TRBV27 and TRBJ2-7, with 9 positions matching TRBD2. The length of the CDR3 is 15 residues. The V gene's germline CDR1 is MNHEY and CDR2 SMNVEV (reference sequence). The J segment lost 5 bases and the V segment lost 0 bases, leaving 5 bases of the junction unmatched.

This chain joins TRBV19 and TRBJ1-2; unclear D gene. CDR3 length equals 12 residues. V lost 4 bases and J 5 bases, leaving 8 bases between the germline ends. Germline V CDR1 and CDR2: LNHDA, SQIVND (reference sequence). CDR3 in DNA: TGTGCCAGTAGTACCGACTTTTATGGCTACACCTTC. It specifies CASSTDFYGYTF.

The CDR3 sequence is CASSLVTSGGLSAYEQYF. CDR3 in DNA: TGTGCCAGCAGCTTGGTGACTAGCGGGGGCCTAAGCGCCTACGAGCAGTACTTC. This chain links TRBV5-4 with TRBJ2-7; 12 positions agree with TRBD2. Trimming took 0 bases from V and 2 from J; bases not matched to a gene: 9. This CDR3 contains 18 residues. In germline, CDR1 is SGHNT, CDR2 YYREEE (reference sequence).

The rearrangement joins TRBV7-9 to TRBJ1-1, with 8 bases aligning to TRBD1. Germline CDR1 is SEHNR and CDR2 is FQNEAQ (reference sequence). CDR3 length: 14 residues. V lost 5 bases to trimming and J lost 3 bases; unmatched junction nucleotides: 5. Here the CDR3 reads CASSPTGGHTEAFF. CDR3 nucleotide sequence: TGTGCCAGCAGCCCTACAGGGGGGCACACTGAAGCTTTCTTT.

V is TRBV9 and J is TRBJ2-3; D assignment may be TRBD1 or TRBD2 (5 bases each). Germline V gives CDR1 SGDLS, CDR2 YYNGEE. CDR3 length equals 15 residues. The V end lost 2 bases, the J end lost 6 bases, and 16 bases lay between the germline ends. Here the CDR3 reads CASSVRDGVADTQYF. In DNA, the CDR3 is TGTGCCAGCAGCGTTAGGGACGGGGTGGCGGATACGCAGTATTTT.

The chain links TRBV5-1 to TRBJ2-2; no reliable D call. This CDR3 contains 13 residues. The V and J ends lost 0 bases and 7 bases respectively, with 7 bases between them. The germline V gene encodes CDR1 SGHRS and CDR2 YFSETQ. CDR3 amino acids: CASSLVRSGELFF. Written as DNA, the CDR3 is TGCGCCAGCAGCTTGGTGAGGAGCGGGGAGCTGTTTTTT.